This TCR beta chain was documented in a study of T cell repertoires in cytomegalovirus infection. Study as a whole: Recently identified HLA-C-restricted CMV epitopes and well-studied HLA-B-restricted CMV epitopes were used by the study. Public TCR beta signatures were indicative of both CMV infection and a matching HLA type.

For this clonotype: Its target is not known.

Trimming took 5 bases from V and 7 from J; bases not matched to a gene: 10. This CDR3 has 14 amino acids. Via MiXCR, TCRdb re-called the reads, giving one row per CDR3 protein. In the table there are 350,000 to 400,000 distinct CDR3 sequences, about a third of which are singletons. Broader study findings: Identification of carriers of CMV plus the relevant HLA was performed using cumulative public TCR beta family frequency. Across the ex vivo response, the dominant clonotypes were HLA-C-restricted CMV-specific TCR beta clonotypes.

The chain combines TRBV12-3 or TRBV12-4 with TRBJ1-1, with 7 bases lining up with TRBD1. This sequence originates from a human donor in good health (CMV status not recorded). Some clones in this sample may be carry-over from other donors' samples. The specimen comprised cultured PBMCs, sampled from culture after CMV antigen stimulation. Here the CDR3 reads CASSSSTGSGEAFF. CDR3 sequence (DNA): TGTGCCAGCAGTAGCTCGACAGGGAGTGGTGAAGCTTTCTTT.